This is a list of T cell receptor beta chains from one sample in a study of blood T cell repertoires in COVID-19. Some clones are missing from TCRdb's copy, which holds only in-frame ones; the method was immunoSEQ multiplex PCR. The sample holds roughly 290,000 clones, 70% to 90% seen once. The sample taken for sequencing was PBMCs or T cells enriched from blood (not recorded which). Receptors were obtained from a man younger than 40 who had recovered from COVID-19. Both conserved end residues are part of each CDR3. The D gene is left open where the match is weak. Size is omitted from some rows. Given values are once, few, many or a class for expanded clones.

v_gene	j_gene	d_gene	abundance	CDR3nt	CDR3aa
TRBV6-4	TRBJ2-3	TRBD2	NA	TGTGCCAGCAGTGACGGGCTAGCGGCAGATACGCAGTATTTT	CASSDGLAADTQYF
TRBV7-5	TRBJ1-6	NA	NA	TGTGCCAGAAGTTCAAACAGGGTCTATAATTCACCCCTCCACTTT	CARSSNRVYNSPLHF
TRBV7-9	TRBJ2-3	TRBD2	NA	TGTGCCGGCCCGCCGGCTAGCGGGGGGGCCGGTACAGATACGCAGTATTTT	CAGPPASGGAGTDTQYF
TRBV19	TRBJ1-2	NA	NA	TGTGCCAGTAGTATAGGCCGACAGGTGCTCTATGGCTACACCTTC	CASSIGRQVLYGYTF
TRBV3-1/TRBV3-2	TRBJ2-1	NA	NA	TGTGCCAGCAGCCGGACGGGACTCGTTGAGGGCAATGAGCAGTTCTTC	CASSRTGLVEGNEQFF
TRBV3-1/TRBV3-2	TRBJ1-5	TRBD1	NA	TGTGCCAGCAGCCCCGCCGGGACAGGGGTGAGTCAGCCCCAGCATTTT	CASSPAGTGVSQPQHF
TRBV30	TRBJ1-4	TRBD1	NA	TGTGCCTGGAGTGTTAGGGCAGGGGGCGGGGATGAAAAACTGTTTTTT	CAWSVRAGGGDEKLFF
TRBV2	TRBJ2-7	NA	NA	TGTGCCAGCAACCGAGCCTTTGTCTACGAGCAGTACTTC	CASNRAFVYEQYF
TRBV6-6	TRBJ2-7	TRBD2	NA	TGTGCCAGCAGTTACGGGCGGACTAGCGGCAACGAGCAGTACTTC	CASSYGRTSGNEQYF
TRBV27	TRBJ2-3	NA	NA	TGTGCCAGCCGGATCAGCAGGGCGGGCACAGATACGCAGTATTTT	CASRISRAGTDTQYF
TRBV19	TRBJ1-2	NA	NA	TGTGCCAGTAGTATAGAGTGGGGGGGCTATGGCTACACCTTC	CASSIEWGGYGYTF
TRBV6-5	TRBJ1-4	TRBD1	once	TGTGCCAGCAGCACAGGGGGCGCGGGTGAAAAACTGTTTTTT	CASSTGGAGEKLFF
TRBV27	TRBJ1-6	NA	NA	TGTGCCAGCAGTTTATATGTGCGGGGATATAATTCACCCCTCCACTTT	CASSLYVRGYNSPLHF
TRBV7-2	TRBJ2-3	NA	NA	TGTGCCAGCAGCTGGCGACTAGTACCTAGCACAGATACGCAGTATTTT	CASSWRLVPSTDTQYF
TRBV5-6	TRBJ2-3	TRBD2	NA	TGTGCCAGCAGTCCCGGGACTAGCGGGGGAGATACGCAGTATTTT	CASSPGTSGGDTQYF
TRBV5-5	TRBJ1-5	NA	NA	TGTGCCAGCAGCTTGGCCAGGGGTTCGAACAGAACCCAGCATTTT	CASSLARGSNRTQHF
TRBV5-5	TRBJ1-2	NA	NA	TGTGCCAGCAGACCACTCCTGACAGAAAACTATGGCTACACCTTC	CASRPLLTENYGYTF
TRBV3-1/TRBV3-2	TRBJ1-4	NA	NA	TGTGCCAGCAGCCAGACGACAGGCGGGTGGGAAAAACTGTTTTTT	CASSQTTGGWEKLFF
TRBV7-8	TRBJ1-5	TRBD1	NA	TGTGCCAGCAGCTCGACAGGGAGGCAGCCCCAGCATTTT	CASSSTGRQPQHF
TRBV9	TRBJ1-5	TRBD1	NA	TGTGCCAGCAGCACAGGGGTGGGCGATCAGCCCCAGCATTTT	CASSTGVGDQPQHF
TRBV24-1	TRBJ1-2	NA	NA	TGTGCCACCAGTGATGCAGGGTACTATGGCTACACCTTC	CATSDAGYYGYTF
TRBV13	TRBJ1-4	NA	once	TGTGCCAGCAGCTTAGTGCAGGGCAAAGGTGGAGAAAAACTGTTTTTT	CASSLVQGKGGEKLFF
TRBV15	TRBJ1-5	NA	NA	TGTGCCACCAGCATGGGGGGGACAAAAATGAGGGAGCCCCAGCATTTT	CATSMGGTKMREPQHF
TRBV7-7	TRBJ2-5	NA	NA	TGTGCTAGCAGCACCGACCCGGTCCGAGGGACCCAGTACTTC	CASSTDPVRGTQYF
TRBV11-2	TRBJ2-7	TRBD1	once	TGTGCCAGCAGCTCCACGAGGGGGCGAAAAACCTACGAGCAGTACTTC	CASSSTRGRKTYEQYF
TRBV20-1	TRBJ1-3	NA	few	TGCAGTGCTCGACAGGGAAACACCATATATTTT	CSARQGNTIYF
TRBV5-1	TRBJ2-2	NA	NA	TGCGCCAGCAGCCTAACCCTCACCGGGGAGCTGTTTTTT	CASSLTLTGELFF
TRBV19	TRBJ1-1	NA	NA	TGTGCCAGTGGGGTCTCAGGGGACACTGAAGCTTTCTTT	CASGVSGDTEAFF
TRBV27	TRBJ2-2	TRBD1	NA	TGTGCCAGCAGTCTAGGGACAGGGAAAGACACCGGGGAGCTGTTTTTT	CASSLGTGKDTGELFF
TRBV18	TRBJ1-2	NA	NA	TGTGCCAGCTCACCAAACAGGGCCCTAACTAACTATGGCTACACCTTC	CASSPNRALTNYGYTF
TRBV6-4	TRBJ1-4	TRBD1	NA	TGTGCCAGCAGTGGCCAGGGACAGGGGCATGAAAAACTGTTTTTT	CASSGQGQGHEKLFF
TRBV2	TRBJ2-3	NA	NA	TGTGCCAGCGGGGCCGAAACGGATACGCAGTATTTT	CASGAETDTQYF
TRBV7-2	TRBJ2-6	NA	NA	TGTGCCAGCAGCTTAGGAGCAGGCCTACTCTCTGGGGCCAACGTCCTGACTTTC	CASSLGAGLLSGANVLTF
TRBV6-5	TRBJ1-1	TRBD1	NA	TGTGCCAGCAGTTACTCGGCGGGACAGATGAACACTGAAGCTTTCTTT	CASSYSAGQMNTEAFF
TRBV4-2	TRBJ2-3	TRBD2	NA	TGTGCCAGCAGCCAAGCCCAGCGGGGGGACACAGATACGCAGTATTTT	CASSQAQRGDTDTQYF
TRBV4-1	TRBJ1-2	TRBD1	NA	TGCGCCAGCAGCCACTATCCCGGGACAGACTTATATGGCTACACCTTC	CASSHYPGTDLYGYTF
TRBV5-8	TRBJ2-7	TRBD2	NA	TGTGCCAGCATCCCAGCGGGATTGCTAGCGGGGGCCGCCGTCGCCTACGAGCAGTACTTC	CASIPAGLLAGAAVAYEQYF
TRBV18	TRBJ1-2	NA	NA	TGTGCCAGCTCACCAGAAAGGGAGGAGGGCTACACCTTC	CASSPEREEGYTF
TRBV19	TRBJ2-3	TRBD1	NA	TGTGCCAGTAGTACAGGGGGATTCACAGATACGCAGTATTTT	CASSTGGFTDTQYF
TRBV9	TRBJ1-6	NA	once	TGTGCCAGCAGCCCACAATCGTACGGGGATTCACCCCTCCACTTT	CASSPQSYGDSPLHF
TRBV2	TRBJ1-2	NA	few	TGTGCCAGCAGTGAGCAGGGGCGGTTCGGGGGCTACACCTTC	CASSEQGRFGGYTF
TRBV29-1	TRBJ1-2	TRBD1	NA	TGCAGCGTTGAAGCCCAGGGACAGCACTATGGCTACACCTTC	CSVEAQGQHYGYTF
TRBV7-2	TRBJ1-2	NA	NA	TGTGCCAGCAGACCCAGCAGGATTAACTATGGCTACACCTTC	CASRPSRINYGYTF
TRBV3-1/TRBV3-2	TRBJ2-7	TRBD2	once	TGTGCCAGCAGCCCTCCCGGGCGGGGGGGCCTCGAGCAGTACTTC	CASSPPGRGGLEQYF
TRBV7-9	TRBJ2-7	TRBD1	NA	TGTGCCAGCAGCTCTTTTAGGACAGGGATCGACGAGCAGTACTTC	CASSSFRTGIDEQYF
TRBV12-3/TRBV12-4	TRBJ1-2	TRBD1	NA	TGTGCCAGCAGCTGGGGACAGGATCATGGCTACACCTTC	CASSWGQDHGYTF
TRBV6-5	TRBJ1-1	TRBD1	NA	TGTGCCAGCAGTTACGACAGGGGCGTAGGTGAAGCTTTCTTT	CASSYDRGVGEAFF
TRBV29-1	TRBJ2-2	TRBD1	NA	TGCAGTTGGGGACAGGGGGGTTACACCGGGGAGCTGTTTTTT	CSWGQGGYTGELFF
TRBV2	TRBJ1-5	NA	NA	TGTGCCAGCAGCAGGGACAATCAGCCCCAGCATTTT	CASSRDNQPQHF
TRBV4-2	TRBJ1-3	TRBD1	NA	TGTGCCAGCAGTTTAACCACCGGGACAGGCGGTGGAAACACCATATATTTT	CASSLTTGTGGGNTIYF
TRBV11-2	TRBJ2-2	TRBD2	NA	TGTGCCAGCAGCTTAAAGGGACTAGCGGGGGGAGGTGCCACCGGGGAGCTGTTTTTT	CASSLKGLAGGGATGELFF